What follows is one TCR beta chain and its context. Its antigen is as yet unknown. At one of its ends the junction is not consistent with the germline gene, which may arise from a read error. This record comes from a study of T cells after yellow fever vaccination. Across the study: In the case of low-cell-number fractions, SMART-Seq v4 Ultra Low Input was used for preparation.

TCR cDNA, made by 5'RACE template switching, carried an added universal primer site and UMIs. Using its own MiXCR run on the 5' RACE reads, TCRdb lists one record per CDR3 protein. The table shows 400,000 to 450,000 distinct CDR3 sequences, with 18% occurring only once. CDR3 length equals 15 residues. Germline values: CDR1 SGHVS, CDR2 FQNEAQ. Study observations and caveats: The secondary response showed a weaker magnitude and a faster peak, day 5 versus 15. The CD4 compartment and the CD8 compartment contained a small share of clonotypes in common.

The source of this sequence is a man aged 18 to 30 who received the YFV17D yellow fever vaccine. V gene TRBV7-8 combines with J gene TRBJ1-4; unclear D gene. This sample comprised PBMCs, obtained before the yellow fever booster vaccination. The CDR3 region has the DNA TGTGCCAGGAGCTACCGCCCAAGCAGCAATGAAAAACTGTTTTTT. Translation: CARSYRPSSNEKLFF.